This T cell receptor (beta chain) was sequenced during a study of OX40 agonist ivuxolimab in advanced cancers. Study at large: Checkpoint inhibitors had been given previously to 35% to 50% of patients.

Individuals having autoimmune disease history or systemic immunosuppression were not enrolled. Comments on this clone: What it recognizes is unknown.

Germline V gives CDR1 LNHDA, CDR2 SQIVND (reference sequence). The CDR3 is 11 residues long. V trimming: 11 bases; J trimming: 9 bases; junction bases outside the gene matches: 7. Overall study results and limits: The CD4+ and CD8+ T cells in the blood had expanded clonally by week 6 at 0.1 to 3.0 mg/kg.

The assay was immunoSEQ multiplex PCR, and TCRdb's table has in-frame clones only and misses some. The table lists fewer than 95,000 clones, around four fifths of them singletons, with 5.5% to 7% in the top ten. The chain carries TRBV19 and TRBJ2-1; 7 bases match TRBD2. This TCR was sampled from an adult with an advanced solid tumor such as melanoma, head and neck, liver or kidney cancer. Sequencing used CD4+ or CD8+ T cells sorted from blood, obtained in a trial of the OX40 agonist ivuxolimab. In nucleotides, the CDR3 is TGTGCCTCCCGGGAGGTTGGTGAGCAGTTCTTC. This gives the protein CASREVGEQFF.